This T cell receptor beta chain was retrieved from a study of control samples from healthy donors and cancer patients. The CDR3 spans 14 residues. The V and J ends lost 2 bases and 6 bases respectively, with 14 bases between them. CDR1 is KGHSH and CDR2 is LQKENI in the germline V gene. Profiled with immunoSEQ multiplex PCR; TCRdb holds only in-frame clones, not every one. The table records about 84,000 clones, 84% of them present only once. Sequencing was done on a sample of PBMCs. The receptor's source is a man between 60 and 75 years old with head and neck cancer. The rearrangement links TRBV18 to TRBJ2-7, with D possibly matching TRBD2 (5 bases). This CDR3 is CASSPIEAGGEQYF. DNA of the CDR3: TGTGCCAGCTCACCAATCGAGGCAGGAGGCGAGCAGTACTTC.